This entry lists 26 T cell receptor beta chains sequenced from one sample in a study of blood T cell repertoires in COVID-19. The repertoire was sequenced with immunoSEQ multiplex PCR; TCRdb's copy has only in-frame clones and lacks some. The sample lists some 300,000 clones, about 87% occurring once. Source material: peripheral blood. The origin of the receptors is a woman aged 45-65 years with COVID-19, enrolled during active disease.

Comment on this clone: Distinct nucleotide sequences in the sample also encode this CDR3. The V and J genes are TRBV9 and TRBJ2-3; 9 nucleotides line up with TRBD1. Trimming cost V 1 base and J 6 bases; bases outside gene matches: 3. This CDR3 is built from 14 residues. Germline lookup yields CDR1 SGDLS and CDR2 YYNGEE. The CDR3 spells CASSVRTGADTQYF. CDR3 sequence (DNA): TGTGCCAGCAGCGTACGGACAGGGGCCGATACGCAGTATTTT.

The chain employs TRBV4-1 and TRBJ2-7; 9 bases align to TRBD2. There are 16 residues in the CDR3. Germline CDR1 MGHRA, CDR2 YSYEKL. V gave up 1 base and J gave up 0 bases; unmatched junction bases: 4. The CDR3 is CASSQVGLANSYEQYF. CDR3 coding DNA: TGCGCCAGCAGCCAAGTGGGACTAGCAAACTCCTACGAGCAGTACTTC.

This clone came up once. The CDR3 nucleotides read TGTGCCACCAGTGAGCACCCGAAAGCGGGGGGAACCGGGGAGCTGTTTTTT. Amino acid sequence: CATSEHPKAGGTGELFF. V gene TRBV24-1 combines with J gene TRBJ2-2; 9 nucleotides agree with TRBD2. Germline trimming cut 4 bases from V and 5 bases from J; bases unmatched to any gene: 10. From germline, CDR1 is KGHDR and CDR2 SFDVKD. This CDR3 has 17 residues.

The rearrangement uses TRBV4-1 and TRBJ1-2, with D unresolved. Germline-derived CDR1 and CDR2 are MGHRA and YSYEKL. This CDR3 is built from 14 residues. V lost 1 base and J 7 bases, leaving 13 bases between the germline ends. This CDR3 reads CASSQVSSRSGYTF. The DNA for the CDR3 is TGCGCCAGCAGCCAAGTAAGCTCCCGGAGTGGCTACACCTTC.

This chain connects TRBV11-3 to TRBJ2-2, with TRBD1 matching over 8 bases. There are 18 residues in the CDR3. Per germline, CDR1 SGHNT and CDR2 YENEEA. Trimming at V came to 5 bases and at J to 7 bases, leaving 18 bases not matched to a gene. CDR3 sequence reads: CASSPAPGGGLGSGELFF. The CDR3 nucleotides are TGTGCCAGCAGCCCGGCCCCAGGGGGCGGCCTAGGAAGCGGGGAGCTGTTTTTT.

The rearrangement joins TRBV12-5 to TRBJ2-5, with TRBD2 as a possible D gene (5 bases). The CDR3 loop spans 13 amino acids. The V gene's germline CDR1 is LGHNT and CDR2 FRNRAP. The V gene lost 5 bases and the J gene lost 4 bases, with 11 bases spanning the gap. CDR3 loop: CASGPPRGETQYF. In nucleotides, the CDR3 is TGTGCTAGTGGTCCCCCCCGGGGAGAGACCCAGTACTTC.

The chain joins TRBV5-4 to TRBJ1-3; D not certain. The V end lost 7 bases, the J end lost 0 bases, and 11 bases lay between the germline ends. CDR3 length: 14 residues. Germline assignment: CDR1 SGHNT and CDR2 YYREEE (reference sequence). CDR3 amino acids: CASSWGVSGNTIYF. CDR3 in DNA: TGTGCCAGCTCCTGGGGAGTCTCTGGAAACACCATATATTTT.

The V gene is TRBV20-1, the J gene TRBJ1-1, with D uncertain. This CDR3 has 10 amino acids. With 6 bases removed from V and 6 bases from J, the gap between germline ends came to 8 bases. Looked up from germline, CDR1 is DFQATT and CDR2 is SNEGSKA (reference sequence). The CDR3 loop is CSAERAEAFF. In nucleotides, the CDR3 is TGCAGTGCCGAGAGGGCTGAAGCTTTCTTT.

This clone was observed once. V usage is TRBV14 and J usage is TRBJ1-1; TRBD1 is a possible D gene (6 bases). V lost 4 bases to trimming and J lost 0 bases, with 12 bases between them. CDR3 length: 15 amino acids. Germline loops: CDR1 SGHDN, CDR2 FVKESK. Here the CDR3 DNA reads TGTGCCAGCAGCCCAATTGGGACATTGAACACTGAAGCTTTCTTT. Translation: CASSPIGTLNTEAFF.

The chain employs TRBV5-1 and TRBJ1-2, with no clear D. V lost 0 bases to trimming and J lost 10 bases, with 10 bases between them. This CDR3 region has 12 residues. Germline V lookup: CDR1 SGHRS, CDR2 YFSETQ. The chain's CDR3 is CASSLERKFYTF. As DNA, the CDR3 is TGCGCCAGCAGCTTGGAGCGGAAGTTCTACACCTTC.

The chain has TRBV10-3 and TRBJ1-3, with D tentatively TRBD1 (6 bases). The V gene's germline CDR1 is ENHRY and CDR2 SYGVKD. The CDR3 is 14 residues long. The germline V and J ends were trimmed by 2 bases and 6 bases, with 11 bases remaining between them. The CDR3 region is CAISEQGKLNTIYF. CDR3 in DNA: TGTGCCATCAGTGAGCAGGGGAAGTTAAACACCATATATTTT.

V is TRBV18 and J is TRBJ1-1; D unclear. Germline loops: CDR1 KGHSH, CDR2 LQKENI. V lost 4 bases, J lost 2 bases, and 11 bases lay in between. The CDR3 contains 14 residues. The CDR3 coding sequence is TGTGCCAGCTCACGAGCCATTCAAAACACTGAAGCTTTCTTT. Encoded protein: CASSRAIQNTEAFF.

The V call is TRBV3-1 (or the pseudogene TRBV3-2), the J call TRBJ2-2, with 10 bases identical to TRBD2. CDR3 length: 17 amino acids. Germline CDR1 LGHDT, CDR2 YNNKEL (reference sequence). Trimming removed 4 bases from V and 4 bases from J; junction bases left unmatched: 9. Here the CDR3 reads CASSPHSSGSFTGELFF. The CDR3 DNA follows: TGTGCCAGCAGCCCCCACTCTAGCGGGAGTTTCACCGGGGAGCTGTTTTTT.

This rearrangement joins TRBV5-1 to TRBJ2-7, with TRBD2 matching 8 bases. The germline CDR1 and CDR2 sequences are SGHRS and YFSETQ. V gave up 2 bases and J gave up 2 bases; unmatched junction bases: 3. The CDR3 contains 14 residues. The CDR3 reads CASSFTSGAYEQYF. In nucleotides, the CDR3 is TGCGCCAGCAGCTTTACTAGCGGAGCCTACGAGCAGTACTTC.

The gene calls are TRBV9 and TRBJ1-4; unclear D gene. The CDR3 spans 15 residues. CDR1 is SGDLS, CDR2 YYNGEE, per germline. The V end was cut by 2 bases, the J end by 6 bases, with 14 bases between. The CDR3 DNA sequence: TGTGCCAGCAGCGTCCAGACGGGATACGATGAAAAACTGTTTTTT. Residues: CASSVQTGYDEKLFF.

This clone was seen once. The rearrangement uses TRBV7-2 and TRBJ1-2; a possible D gene is TRBD1 (5 bases). The CDR3 length is 13 residues. With 2 bases removed from V and 3 bases from J, the gap between germline ends came to 7 bases. The germline V gene encodes CDR1 SGHTA and CDR2 FQGNSA. Written as DNA, the CDR3 is TGTGCCAGCAGCTTACAGGGTTACTATGGCTACACCTTC. Protein sequence: CASSLQGYYGYTF.

The chain combines TRBV11-2 with TRBJ2-1; the D is unclear. Germline V lookup: CDR1 SGHAT, CDR2 FQNNGV. Trimming removed 0 bases from V and 1 base from J, with 10 bases in between. The CDR3 is made up of 16 amino acids. The CDR3 spells CASSLDVYLSYNEQFF. The CDR3 DNA sequence: TGTGCCAGCAGCTTAGATGTGTATTTGTCCTACAATGAGCAGTTCTTC.

The gene calls are TRBV18 and TRBJ2-6; D is ambiguous. Germline values: CDR1 KGHSH, CDR2 LQKENI. V gave up 3 bases and J gave up 2 bases, with 8 bases separating them. The CDR3 totals 15 residues. The CDR3 is CASSPKLTGANVLTF. In nucleotides, the CDR3 is TGTGCCAGCTCACCCAAGCTCACTGGGGCCAACGTCCTGACTTTC.

This chain joins TRBV6-6 and TRBJ2-4, with no clear D. V was clipped by 0 bases and J by 9 bases, with 12 bases between them. The CDR3 spans 14 residues. The V gene's germline CDR1 is MNHNY and CDR2 SVGAGI (reference sequence). The CDR3 DNA reads as TGTGCCAGCAGTTACTCAACAAGCGCTCCCATTCAGTACTTC. This codes for CASSYSTSAPIQYF.

The chain recombines TRBV30 with TRBJ2-7; D is uncertain. This CDR3 comprises 13 residues. V lost 4 bases and J lost 2, with 12 bases in between. In germline, CDR1 is GTSNPN, CDR2 SVGIG (reference sequence). The CDR3 reads CAWKIQAAYEQYF. In nucleotides, the CDR3 is TGTGCCTGGAAGATCCAGGCAGCCTACGAGCAGTACTTC. The whole variable domain, filled in from reference TRBV30 and TRBJ2-7, reads SQTIHQWPATLVQPVGSPLSLECTVEGTSNPNLYWYRQAAGRGLQLLFYSVGIGQISSEVPQNLSASRPQDRQFILSSKKLLLSDSGFYLCAWKIQAAYEQYFGPGTRLTVT.

The V call is TRBV4-1, the J call TRBJ1-2, with a weak D call TRBD1 (5 bases). Trimming cost V 4 bases and J 7 bases, with 19 bases left between them. The CDR3 is made up of 15 amino acids. Germline-derived CDR1 and CDR2 are MGHRA and YSYEKL. The DNA of the CDR3 is TGCGCCAGCAGCCCCCCCGGGGGGATGGGGAGTGGCTACACCTTC. Translated, it gives CASSPPGGMGSGYTF.

The gene calls are TRBV9 and TRBJ2-3, with D perhaps TRBD2 (7 bases). Deletions cut 10 bases from V and 0 bases from J, with 12 bases between. The CDR3 covers 13 residues. CDR1 SGDLS and CDR2 YYNGEE come from the germline V gene. The chain's CDR3 is CAGGGESTDTQYF. The CDR3 DNA follows: TGTGCCGGAGGGGGGGAAAGCACAGATACGCAGTATTTT.

The chain joins TRBV7-7 to TRBJ2-2, with 15 nucleotides matching TRBD2. The CDR3 is made up of 16 amino acids. J lost 8 bases, V lost 7 bases, and 8 bases had no gene match. Germline assignment: CDR1 SSHAT and CDR2 FNYEAQ (reference sequence). The CDR3 region has the DNA TGTGCCAGCACACCGGGACTAGCGGGAGGTGCTGGGGAGCTGTTTTTT. Its protein product is CASTPGLAGGAGELFF. The entire variable domain, with the rest obtained from reference TRBV7-7 and TRBJ2-2, is as follows: GAGVSQSPRYKVTKRGQDVTLRCDPISSHATLYWYQQALGQGPEFLTYFNYEAQPDKSGLPSDRFSAERPEGSISTLTIQRTEQRDSAMYRCASTPGLAGGAGELFFGEGSRLTVL.

This chain connects TRBV11-2 to TRBJ1-1, with a weak D call TRBD1 (5 bases). Germline V lookup: CDR1 SGHAT, CDR2 FQNNGV. Trimming removed 0 bases from V and 6 bases from J, with 8 bases in between. The CDR3 runs to 13 residues. For the CDR3, the DNA is TGTGCCAGCAGCTTAGAGCCAGGGCCTGAAGCTTTCTTT. This gives the protein CASSLEPGPEAFF.

This clone was observed once. V gene TRBV7-2 combines with J gene TRBJ2-5; 13 nucleotides line up with TRBD2. V shed 5 bases and J 1 base; nucleotides not matched to a gene: 10. CDR3 length: 18 residues. Germline V gene sequence: CDR1 SGHTA, CDR2 FQGNSA. This CDR3 reads CASSPGGLAGTSQETQYF. CDR3 in DNA: TGTGCCAGCAGCCCCGGGGGACTAGCGGGAACCTCCCAAGAGACCCAGTACTTC.

V gene TRBV5-1 combines with J gene TRBJ1-1, with 10 bases matching TRBD1. The CDR3 runs 14 residues. Germline assignment: CDR1 SGHRS and CDR2 YFSETQ. V lost 5 bases to trimming and J lost 6 bases; unmatched junction nucleotides: 7. DNA of the CDR3: TGCGCCAGCAGGTTCGGGACAGGGGTCCCTGAAGCTTTCTTT. The encoded protein is CASRFGTGVPEAFF. The whole variable domain, remainder taken from reference TRBV5-1 and TRBJ1-1, is KAGVTQTPRYLIKTRGQQVTLSCSPISGHRSVSWYQQTPGQGLQFLFEYFSETQRNKGNFPGRFSGRQFSNSRSEMNVSTLELGDSALYLCASRFGTGVPEAFFGQGTRLTVV.